These 7 T cell receptor beta chains were all obtained from the same sample, sequenced in a study of T cells in Graves' hyperthyroidism and ophthalmopathy. Template material for amplifying TCR beta CDR3 regions consisted of RNA transcripts. During a first-round RT-PCR of the TCR CDR3, the HTBI primer set was used. From the multiplex PCR reads, TCRdb called clonotypes with MiXCR, one entry per CDR3 protein. The data hold roughly 510,000 distinct CDR3 sequences, with around 20% observed a single time. Sequencing was carried out using blood. The origin of the receptors is a man aged 18 to 30 with Graves' hyperthyroidism.

This clonotype showed up many times. The chain links TRBV29-1 to TRBJ2-7, with D tentatively TRBD2 (5 bases). The length of the CDR3 is 13 residues. Trimming stripped 5 bases from V and 1 base from J, with 12 bases between. Germline CDR1 SQVTM, CDR2 ANQGSEA. The CDR3 sequence is CSVLDSESYEQYF. CDR3 coding DNA: TGCAGCGTTCTGGACTCAGAGTCCTACGAGCAGTACTTC.

This clonotype turned up a few times. The chain has TRBV20-1 and TRBJ2-7; 11 positions agree with TRBD1. V lost 4 bases and J lost 5; bases outside the gene matches: 7. Germline CDR1 is DFQATT and CDR2 is SNEGSKA (reference sequence). The CDR3 loop spans 14 amino acids. DNA of the CDR3: TGCAGTGCTATTTTTCCGGGACAGGGGGACGAGCAGTACTTC. Protein sequence: CSAIFPGQGDEQYF.

This clonotype has ten or more counts. The chain couples TRBV24-1 to TRBJ1-2, with no clear D. The germline V gene has CDR1 KGHDR and CDR2 SFDVKD. The CDR3 length is 11 residues. V was shortened by 4 bases and J by 7 bases, with 6 bases between the two germline ends. The CDR3 spells CATSDRGGYTF. CDR3 nucleotide sequence: TGTGCCACCAGTGACCGGGGTGGCTACACCTTC.

This clonotype was observed at least ten times. V is TRBV7-3 and J is TRBJ1-1, with 9 positions matching TRBD1. Germline CDR1 and CDR2: SGHTA and FQGTGA. The CDR3 sequence is 16 residues long. The junction had 13 bases not matched to a gene; V was cut back by 0 bases and J by 11 bases. For the CDR3, the DNA is TGTGCCAGCAGCTTAACGTTCACCGGGACAGGGTCGATTGCTTTCTTT. Encoded protein: CASSLTFTGTGSIAFF.

This clonotype was counted at least ten times. This chain connects TRBV19 to TRBJ1-1; D remains unclear. CDR1 is LNHDA and CDR2 is SQIVND in the germline V gene (reference sequence). V lost 0 bases, J lost 5 bases, and 13 bases lay in between. The CDR3 is made up of 15 amino acids. The CDR3 sequence: CASSIEWAMGTEAFF. The CDR3 DNA reads TGTGCCAGTAGTATAGAGTGGGCCATGGGGACTGAAGCTTTCTTT.

This clonotype was picked up a small number of times. The chain uses TRBV20-1 and TRBJ1-2; the match to TRBD1 covers 7 bases. There are 16 residues in the CDR3. V lost 0 bases and J lost 8; bases outside the gene matches: 15. The V gene's germline CDR1 is DFQATT and CDR2 SNEGSKA (reference sequence). Written as DNA, the CDR3 is TGCAGTGCTAGAGAAAGTCGGGGGACAGCCCTCGGGGGCTACACCTTC. Amino acids: CSARESRGTALGGYTF.

This clonotype was seen repeatedly, ten times or more. The rearrangement links TRBV6-1 to TRBJ2-4, with D perhaps assigned TRBD1 or TRBD2 (5 bases each). V was cut by 6 bases and J by 1 base, with 13 bases left in between. This CDR3 spans 15 amino acids. Germline CDR1 and CDR2: MNHNS and SASEGT. CDR3 region: CASRGVEGAKNIQYF. The CDR3 nucleotides read TGTGCCAGCAGGGGGGTCGAGGGTGCCAAAAACATTCAGTACTTC.